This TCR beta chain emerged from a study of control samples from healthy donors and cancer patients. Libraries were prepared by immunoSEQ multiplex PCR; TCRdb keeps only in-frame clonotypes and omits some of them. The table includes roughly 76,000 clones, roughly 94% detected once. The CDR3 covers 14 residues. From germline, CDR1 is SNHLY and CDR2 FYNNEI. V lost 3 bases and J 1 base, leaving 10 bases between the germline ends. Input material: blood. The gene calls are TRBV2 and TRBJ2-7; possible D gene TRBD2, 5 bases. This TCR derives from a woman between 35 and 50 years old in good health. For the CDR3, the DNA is TGTGCCAGCAGTGATGGTAGCGCATCCTACGAGCAGTACTTC. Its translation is CASSDGSASYEQYF.